This TCR beta chain was sequenced in a study of T cells after yellow fever vaccination. Study conclusions and caveats: Although most clonotypes did not, a small share appeared in both CD4 and CD8 compartments.

Points on this clonotype: The antigen remains unidentified.

The germline V gene encodes CDR1 SGHTA and CDR2 FQGNSA. Trimming pared 4 bases from V and 2 bases from J, leaving 15 bases between. This CDR3 region has 15 residues. TCRdb called the 5' RACE reads again in MiXCR, with one record for every CDR3 protein. The table has some 300,000 distinct CDR3 sequences, roughly a tenth seen once. V gene TRBV7-2 combines with J gene TRBJ2-7; weak D call: TRBD1 (6 bases). The receptor was derived from a man aged 18 to 30 who received the YFV17D yellow fever vaccine. Sequenced material: CD4+ T cells sorted from PBMCs, taken 45 days after the yellow fever booster vaccination. As DNA, the CDR3 is TGTGCCAGCAGCTCACAGGGTCCCGGTCCCTACGAGCAGTACTTC. This codes for CASSSQGPGPYEQYF.